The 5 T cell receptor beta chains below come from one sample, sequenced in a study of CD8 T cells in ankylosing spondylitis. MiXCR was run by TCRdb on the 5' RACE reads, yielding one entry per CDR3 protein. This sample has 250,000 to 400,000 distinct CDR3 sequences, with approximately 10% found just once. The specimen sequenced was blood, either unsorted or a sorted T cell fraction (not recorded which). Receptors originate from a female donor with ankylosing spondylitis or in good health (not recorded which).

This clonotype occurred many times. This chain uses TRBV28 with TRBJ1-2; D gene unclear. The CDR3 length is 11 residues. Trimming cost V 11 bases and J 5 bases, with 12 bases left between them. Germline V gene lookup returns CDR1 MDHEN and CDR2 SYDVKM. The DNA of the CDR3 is TGTGCCCTTGGCGAAATGTATGGCTACACCTTC. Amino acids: CALGEMYGYTF.

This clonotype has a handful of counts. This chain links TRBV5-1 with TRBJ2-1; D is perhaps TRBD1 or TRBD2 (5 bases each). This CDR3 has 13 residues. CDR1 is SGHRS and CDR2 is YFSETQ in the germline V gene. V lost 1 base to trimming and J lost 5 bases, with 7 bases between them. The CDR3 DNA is TGCGCCAGCAGCTTGCGAGGGGACAATGAGCAGTTCTTC. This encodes CASSLRGDNEQFF.

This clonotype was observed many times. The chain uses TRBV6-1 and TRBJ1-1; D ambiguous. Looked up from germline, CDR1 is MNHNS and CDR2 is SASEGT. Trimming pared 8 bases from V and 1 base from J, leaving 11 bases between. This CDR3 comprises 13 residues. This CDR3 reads CASGNSGNTEAFF. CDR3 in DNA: TGTGCCAGCGGGAACTCAGGGAACACTGAAGCTTTCTTT.

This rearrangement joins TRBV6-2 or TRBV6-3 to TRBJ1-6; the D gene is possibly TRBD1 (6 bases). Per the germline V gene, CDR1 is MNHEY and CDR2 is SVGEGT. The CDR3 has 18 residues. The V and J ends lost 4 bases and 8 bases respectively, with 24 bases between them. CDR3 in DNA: TGTGCCAGCAGTTCGCCCCCTCCGACAGGACCCGGGCATTCACCCCTCCACTTT. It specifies CASSSPPPTGPGHSPLHF.

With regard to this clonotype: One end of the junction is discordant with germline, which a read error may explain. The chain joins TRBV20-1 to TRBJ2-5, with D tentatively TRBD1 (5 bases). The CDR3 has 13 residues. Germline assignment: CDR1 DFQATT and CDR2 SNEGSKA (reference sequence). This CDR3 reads CSARRTPQGTQYF. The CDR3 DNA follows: TGCAGTGCTAGACGGACACCCCAAGGGACCCAGTACTTC.